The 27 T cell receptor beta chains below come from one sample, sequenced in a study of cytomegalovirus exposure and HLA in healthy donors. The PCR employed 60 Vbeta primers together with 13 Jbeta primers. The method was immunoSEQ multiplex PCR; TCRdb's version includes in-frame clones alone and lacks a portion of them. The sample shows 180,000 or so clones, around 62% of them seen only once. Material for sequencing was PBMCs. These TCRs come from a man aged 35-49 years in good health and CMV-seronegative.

The CDR3 protein is CASSYGTGDQPQHF. As DNA, the CDR3 is TGTGCCAGCAGTTACGGGACTGGGGATCAGCCCCAGCATTTT. The rearrangement joins TRBV6-5 to TRBJ1-5; D is perhaps TRBD1 (5 bases). CDR3 length: 14 amino acids. Per germline, CDR1 MNHEY and CDR2 SVGAGI. The ends were cut back, 2 bases at V and 5 bases at J, with 10 bases in the middle.

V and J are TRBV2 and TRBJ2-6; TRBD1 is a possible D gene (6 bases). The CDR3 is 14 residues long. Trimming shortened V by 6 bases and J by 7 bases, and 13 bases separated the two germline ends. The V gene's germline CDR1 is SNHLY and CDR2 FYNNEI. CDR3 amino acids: CASRDSTSANVLTF. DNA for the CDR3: TGTGCCAGCAGGGACAGTACCTCCGCCAACGTCCTGACTTTC.

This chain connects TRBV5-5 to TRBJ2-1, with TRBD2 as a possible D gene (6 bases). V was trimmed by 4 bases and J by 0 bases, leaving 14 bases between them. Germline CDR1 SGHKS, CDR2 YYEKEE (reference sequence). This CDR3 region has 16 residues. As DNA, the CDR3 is TGTGCCAGCAGCCGAGCGGGCCCGAGCTCCTACAATGAGCAGTTCTTC. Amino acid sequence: CASSRAGPSSYNEQFF.

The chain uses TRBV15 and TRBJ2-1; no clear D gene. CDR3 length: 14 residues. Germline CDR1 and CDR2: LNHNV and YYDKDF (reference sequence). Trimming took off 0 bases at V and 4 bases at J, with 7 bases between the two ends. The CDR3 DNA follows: TGTGCCACCAGCAGAGATCTCGCGTACAATGAGCAGTTCTTC. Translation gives CATSRDLAYNEQFF.

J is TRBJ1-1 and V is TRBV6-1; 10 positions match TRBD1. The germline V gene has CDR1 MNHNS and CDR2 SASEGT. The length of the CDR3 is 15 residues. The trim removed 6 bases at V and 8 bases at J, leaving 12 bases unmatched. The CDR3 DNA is TGTGCCAGCAGACCGACCGGGACAGGGGAAAAAGAAGCTTTCTTT. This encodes CASRPTGTGEKEAFF.

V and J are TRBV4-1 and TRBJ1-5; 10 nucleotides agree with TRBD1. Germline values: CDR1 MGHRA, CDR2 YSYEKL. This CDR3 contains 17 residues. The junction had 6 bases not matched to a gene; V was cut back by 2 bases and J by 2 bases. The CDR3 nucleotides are TGCGCCAGCAGCCAAATCACCGGGACAGGGGGCAATCAGCCCCAGCATTTT. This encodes CASSQITGTGGNQPQHF.

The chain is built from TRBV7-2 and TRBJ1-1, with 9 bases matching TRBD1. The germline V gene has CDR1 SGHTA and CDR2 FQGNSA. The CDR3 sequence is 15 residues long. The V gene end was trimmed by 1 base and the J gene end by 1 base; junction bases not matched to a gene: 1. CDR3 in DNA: TGTGCCAGCAGCTTAGGGGGACAGGGGAACACTGAAGCTTTCTTT. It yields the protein CASSLGGQGNTEAFF.

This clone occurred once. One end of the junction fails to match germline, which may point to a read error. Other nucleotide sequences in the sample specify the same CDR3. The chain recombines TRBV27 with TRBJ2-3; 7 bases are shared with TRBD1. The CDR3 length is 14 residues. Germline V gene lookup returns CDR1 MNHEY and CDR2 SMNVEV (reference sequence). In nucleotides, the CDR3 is TGTGCCAGCAAATGGGACAGCTTGACAGATACGCAATATTTT. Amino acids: CASKWDSLTDTQYF.

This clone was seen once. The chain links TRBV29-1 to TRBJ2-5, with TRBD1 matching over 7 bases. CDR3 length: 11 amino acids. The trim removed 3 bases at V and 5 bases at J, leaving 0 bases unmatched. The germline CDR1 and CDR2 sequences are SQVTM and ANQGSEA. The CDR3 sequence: CSVETGETQYF. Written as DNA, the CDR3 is TGCAGCGTTGAGACAGGGGAGACCCAGTACTTC. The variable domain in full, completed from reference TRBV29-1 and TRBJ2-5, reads SAVISQKPSRDICQRGTSLTIQCQVDSQVTMMFWYRQQPGQSLTLIATANQGSEATYESGFVIDKFPISRPNLTFSTLTVSNMSPEDSSIYLCSVETGETQYFGPGTRLLVL.

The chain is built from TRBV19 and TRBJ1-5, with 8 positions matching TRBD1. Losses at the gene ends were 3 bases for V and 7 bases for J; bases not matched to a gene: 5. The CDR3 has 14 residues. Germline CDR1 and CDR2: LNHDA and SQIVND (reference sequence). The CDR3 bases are TGTGCCAGTAGTATGGACAGGGATATCCAGCCCCAGCATTTT. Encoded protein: CASSMDRDIQPQHF. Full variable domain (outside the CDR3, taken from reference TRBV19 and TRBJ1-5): DGGITQSPKYLFRKEGQNVTLSCEQNLNHDAMYWYRQDPGQGLRLIYYSQIVNDFQKGDIAEGYSVSREKKESFPLTVTSAQKNPTAFYLCASSMDRDIQPQHFGDGTRLSIL.

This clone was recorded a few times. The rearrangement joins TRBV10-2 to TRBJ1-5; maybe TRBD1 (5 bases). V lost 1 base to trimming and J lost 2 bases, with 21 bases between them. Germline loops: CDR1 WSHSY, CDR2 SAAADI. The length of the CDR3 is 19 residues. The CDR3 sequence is CASSEFSGGDRTGNQPQHF. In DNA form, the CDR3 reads TGCGCCAGCAGTGAGTTTTCCGGAGGGGATAGGACTGGCAATCAGCCCCAGCATTTT.

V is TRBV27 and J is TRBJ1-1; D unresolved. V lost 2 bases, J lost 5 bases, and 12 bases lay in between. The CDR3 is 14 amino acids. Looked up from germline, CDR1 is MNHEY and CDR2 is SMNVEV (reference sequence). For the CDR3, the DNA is TGTGCCAGCAGTTTAAGGAGGGTAGCGACTGAAGCTTTCTTT. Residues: CASSLRRVATEAFF.

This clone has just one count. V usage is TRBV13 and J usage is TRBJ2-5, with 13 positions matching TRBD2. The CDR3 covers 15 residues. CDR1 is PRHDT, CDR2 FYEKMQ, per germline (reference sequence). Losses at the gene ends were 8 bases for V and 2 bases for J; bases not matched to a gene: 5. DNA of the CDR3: TGTGCCAGCGGGACTAGCGGGGAGATACAAGAGACCCAGTACTTC. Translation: CASGTSGEIQETQYF.

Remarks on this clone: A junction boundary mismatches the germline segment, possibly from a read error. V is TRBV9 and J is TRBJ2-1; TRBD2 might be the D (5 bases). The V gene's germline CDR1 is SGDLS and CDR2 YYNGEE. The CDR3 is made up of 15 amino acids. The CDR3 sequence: CTSSVVGSSYNEQFF. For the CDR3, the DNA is TGTACCAGCAGCGTAGTAGGGAGCTCCTACAATGAGCAGTTCTTC.

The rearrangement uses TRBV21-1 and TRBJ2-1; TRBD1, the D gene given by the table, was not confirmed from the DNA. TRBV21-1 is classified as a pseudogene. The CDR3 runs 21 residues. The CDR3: CASSKGGCDREEDPFYNEQFF. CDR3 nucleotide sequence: TGTGCCAGCAGCAAAGGGGGATGTGACAGGGAGGAAGATCCCTTTTACAATGAGCAGTTCTTC.

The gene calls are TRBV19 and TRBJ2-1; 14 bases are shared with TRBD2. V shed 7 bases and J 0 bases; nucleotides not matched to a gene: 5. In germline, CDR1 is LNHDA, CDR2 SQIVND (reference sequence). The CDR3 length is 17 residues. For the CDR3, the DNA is TGTGCCAGTAAGGGACTAGCGGGAGTGAACTCCTACAATGAGCAGTTCTTC. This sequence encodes CASKGLAGVNSYNEQFF.

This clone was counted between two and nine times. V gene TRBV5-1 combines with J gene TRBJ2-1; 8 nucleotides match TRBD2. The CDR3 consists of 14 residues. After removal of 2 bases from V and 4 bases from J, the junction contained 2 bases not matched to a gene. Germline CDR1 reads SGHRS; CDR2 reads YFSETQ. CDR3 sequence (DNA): TGCGCCAGCAGCTTAGCGGGGGATTACAATGAGCAGTTCTTC. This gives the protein CASSLAGDYNEQFF.

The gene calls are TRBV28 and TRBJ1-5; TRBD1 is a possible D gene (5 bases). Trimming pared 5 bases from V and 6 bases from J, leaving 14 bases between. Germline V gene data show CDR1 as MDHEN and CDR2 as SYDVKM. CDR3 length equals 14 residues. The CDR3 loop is CASSKRGGFQPQHF. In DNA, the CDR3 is TGTGCCAGCAGTAAAAGGGGTGGATTTCAGCCCCAGCATTTT.

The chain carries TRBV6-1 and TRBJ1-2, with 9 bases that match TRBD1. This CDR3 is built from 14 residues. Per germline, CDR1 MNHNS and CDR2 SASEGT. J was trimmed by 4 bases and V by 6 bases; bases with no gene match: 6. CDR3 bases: TGTGCCAGCAGGCGGACAGGGGAGGTCTATGGCTACACCTTC. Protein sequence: CASRRTGEVYGYTF.

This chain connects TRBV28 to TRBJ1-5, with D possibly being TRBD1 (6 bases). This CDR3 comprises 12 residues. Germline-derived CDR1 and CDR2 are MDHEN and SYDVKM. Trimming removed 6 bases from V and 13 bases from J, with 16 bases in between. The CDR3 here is CASSSGARHQHF. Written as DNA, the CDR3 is TGTGCCAGCAGCTCAGGGGCAAGGCATCAGCATTTT.

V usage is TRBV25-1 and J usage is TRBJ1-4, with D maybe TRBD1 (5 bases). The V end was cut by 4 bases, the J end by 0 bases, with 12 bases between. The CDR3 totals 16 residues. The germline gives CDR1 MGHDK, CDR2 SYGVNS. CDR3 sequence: CASSVRDFATNEKLFF. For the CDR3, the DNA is TGTGCCAGCAGTGTTAGGGACTTTGCAACTAATGAAAAACTGTTTTTT. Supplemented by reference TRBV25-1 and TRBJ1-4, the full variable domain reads EADIYQTPRYLVIGTGKKITLECSQTMGHDKMYWYQQDPGMELHLIHYSYGVNSTEKGDLSSESTVSRIRTEHFPLTLESARPSHTSQYLCASSVRDFATNEKLFFGSGTQLSVL.

The CDR3 coding sequence is TGTGCCAGCAGCTTAGCGGTGGGGGCAGGGCCTGGAAACACCATATATTTT. Translated: CASSLAVGAGPGNTIYF. The J gene is TRBJ1-3, the V gene TRBV7-6, with D possibly TRBD1 on 6 matching bases. Trimming took 0 bases from V and 2 from J, leaving 14 bases between them. This CDR3 has 17 amino acids. CDR1 SGHVS and CDR2 FNYEAQ come from the germline V gene.

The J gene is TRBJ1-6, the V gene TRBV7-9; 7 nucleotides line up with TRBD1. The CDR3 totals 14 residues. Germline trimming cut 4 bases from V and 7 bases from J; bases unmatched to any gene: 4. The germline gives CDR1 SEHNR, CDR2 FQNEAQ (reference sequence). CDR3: CASSWGTDNSPLHF. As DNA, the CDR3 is TGTGCCAGCAGCTGGGGGACAGACAATTCACCCCTCCACTTT.

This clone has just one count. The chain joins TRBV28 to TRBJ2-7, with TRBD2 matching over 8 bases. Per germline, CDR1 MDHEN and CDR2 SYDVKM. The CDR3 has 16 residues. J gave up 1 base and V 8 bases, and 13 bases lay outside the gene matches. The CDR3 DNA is TGTGCCAGCCTAGACACGGGGGGGCGCAGGTCCTACGAGCAGTACTTC. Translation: CASLDTGGRRSYEQYF.

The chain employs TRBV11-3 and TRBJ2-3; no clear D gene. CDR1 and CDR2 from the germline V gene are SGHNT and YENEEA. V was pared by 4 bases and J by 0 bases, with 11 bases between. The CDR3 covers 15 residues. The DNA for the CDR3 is TGTGCCAGCAGCTCCGGGTCTCCTAGCACAGATACGCAGTATTTT. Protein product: CASSSGSPSTDTQYF.

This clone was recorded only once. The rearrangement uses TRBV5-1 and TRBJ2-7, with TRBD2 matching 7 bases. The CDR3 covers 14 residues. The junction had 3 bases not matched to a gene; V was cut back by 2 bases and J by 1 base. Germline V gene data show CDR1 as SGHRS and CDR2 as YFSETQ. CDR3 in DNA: TGCGCCAGCAGCTTTGGCGGGGGATCCTACGAGCAGTACTTC. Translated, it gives CASSFGGGSYEQYF.

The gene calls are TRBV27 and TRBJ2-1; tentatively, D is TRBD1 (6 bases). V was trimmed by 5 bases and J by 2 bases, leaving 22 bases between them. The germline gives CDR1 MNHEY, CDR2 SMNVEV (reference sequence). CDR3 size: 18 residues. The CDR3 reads CASSPMTPTGRTYNEQFF. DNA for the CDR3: TGTGCCAGCAGTCCGATGACGCCGACAGGTCGAACCTACAATGAGCAGTTCTTC.